This T cell receptor beta chain was observed in a study of shared clonotypes between healthy human individuals. The overall study: A couple of women and three men aged 18 to 49 made up the donors.

The CDR3 is 14 residues long. Germline V gene lookup returns CDR1 MDHEN and CDR2 SYDVKM. V gave up 4 bases and J gave up 3 bases; unmatched junction bases: 6. Evenly divided among several immunoSEQ plates was the genomic DNA of each subset. TCRdb's table, derived via immunoSEQ multiplex PCR, lists solely in-frame clones and lacks some. This sample has fewer than 700,000 clones, with approximately 95% found just once. CD45RO-negative, CCR7-positively selected cells formed the naive CD8 fraction, excluding terminally differentiated effector memory CD45RA+ cells. The study enrolled healthy HIV-negative adults without recent acute infections or vaccinations as donors. Everyone who donated was a Caucasian adult who lived in Nashville, Tennessee.

This TCR came from a woman in her 30s in good health. This rearrangement joins TRBV28 to TRBJ2-7; 7 nucleotides match TRBD1. Sequencing was done on a sample of naive CD8+ T cells sorted from blood. The CDR3 reads CASSWGTASYEQYF. For the CDR3, the DNA is TGTGCCAGCAGTTGGGGGACAGCAAGCTACGAGCAGTACTTC.